This entry features one T cell receptor (beta chain) sequence. Sequencing was performed with immunoSEQ multiplex PCR; in TCRdb, only in-frame clones are kept and a portion is missing. The repertoire holds 490,000 or so clones, with 75% to 90% as singletons. The CDR3 sequence is 15 residues long. The V and J ends lost 1 base and 7 bases, in that order; junction bases with no gene match: 9. Germline-derived CDR1 and CDR2 are SGHTA and FQGNSA. This sample was taken from a study of blood T cell repertoires in COVID-19. The rearrangement links TRBV7-2 to TRBJ2-7; TRBD2 matches 8 bases. The TCR comes from an older woman who had recovered from COVID-19. The sequenced material came from PBMCs or T cells enriched from blood (not recorded which). CDR3 sequence reads: CASSLVSGGGLEQYV. CDR3 in DNA: TGTGCCAGCAGCTTAGTATCGGGCGGGGGGCTAGAGCAGTACGTC.